The subject of this entry is one T cell receptor beta chain. This sample is drawn from a study of blood T cell repertoires in COVID-19. In the study's own analysis: Amplification of reference gene primers was used by the study to estimate nucleated cell counts. Produced via immunoSEQ multiplex PCR; TCRdb's table is partial and in-frame only. V, J and clone size reflect that table, while D and trimming were determined from the DNA. The sample yields approximately 65,000 clones, about 82% seen once. Germline V gene sequence: CDR1 KGHDR, CDR2 SFDVKD. J lost 2 bases, V lost 4 bases, and 7 bases had no gene match. This CDR3 contains 16 residues.

The chain employs TRBV24-1 and TRBJ2-1; 7 nucleotides agree with TRBD2. The sample was peripheral blood. This receptor was obtained from a man aged 50 or older with acute or convalescent COVID-19. CDR3 region: CATSDSKRGAYNEQFF. The CDR3 coding sequence is TGTGCCACCAGTGACTCCAAGCGGGGCGCCTACAATGAGCAGTTCTTC.